This TCR beta chain was captured in a study of cytomegalovirus exposure and HLA in healthy donors. Study details: The early release's HLA-typed donors yielded 78 million or so unique TCRs.

Note on this clone: Its antigen is unknown.

In the PCR, 60 Vbeta and 13 Jbeta primers were used. The table came from immunoSEQ multiplex PCR; TCRdb's copy has only in-frame clones and leaves some out. Altogether tens of thousands of clones are present, 60% to 80% being singletons, with the ten largest covering 8.2%. Germline CDR1 is SGHVS and CDR2 is FQNEAQ. The CDR3 contains 16 residues. After removal of 5 bases from V and 1 base from J, the junction contained 4 bases not matched to a gene. Study-level results: The authors enumerated under 200 TCR beta chains as linked to cytomegalovirus. As a later analysis revealed, the rate of TCR association differed by HLA locus, with DRB1 most and HLA-C fewest. Analysis performed later found 16,000 or so TCR beta sequences associated with HLA alleles at 0.05 false discovery rate.

Sequencing was performed on PBMCs. The clonotype comes from a man aged 55 to 70 in good health and CMV-seronegative. J is TRBJ2-7 and V is TRBV7-8, with 14 positions matching TRBD2. CDR3 DNA sequence: TGTGCCAGCAGCGCCGGGACTAGCGGGGGATCCTACGAGCAGTACTTC. This sequence encodes CASSAGTSGGSYEQYF.